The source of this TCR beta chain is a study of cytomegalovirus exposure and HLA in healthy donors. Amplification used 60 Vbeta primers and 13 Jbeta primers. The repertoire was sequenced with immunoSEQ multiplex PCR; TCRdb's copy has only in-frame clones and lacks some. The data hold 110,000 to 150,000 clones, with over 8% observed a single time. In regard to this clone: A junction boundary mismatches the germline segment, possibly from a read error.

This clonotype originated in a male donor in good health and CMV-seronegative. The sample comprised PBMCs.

This chain's CDR3 is CASSIQGTGDWQPQNF. The CDR3 nucleotides read TGTGCCAGTAGTATCCAGGGGACAGGGGATTGGCAGCCCCAGAATTTT. The chain uses TRBV19 and TRBJ1-5; TRBD1 aligns across 10 bases. This CDR3 has 16 amino acids. Germline loops: CDR1 LNHDA, CDR2 SQIVND (reference sequence).